The 23 T cell receptor beta chains given below trace back to one sample, sequenced in a study of blood T cell repertoires in COVID-19. Assay used: immunoSEQ multiplex PCR; TCRdb lists only in-frame clones, some missing. The profile shows more than 250,000 clones, 80% to 90% of them singletons. What was sequenced was PBMCs or T cells enriched from blood (not recorded which). The receptors stem from a man aged 30-40 years who had recovered from COVID-19.

The chain uses TRBV5-1 and TRBJ2-5; 7 bases are a match to TRBD2. This CDR3 region has 16 residues. Germline V CDR1 and CDR2: SGHRS, YFSETQ. V gave up 3 bases and J gave up 0 bases; unmatched junction bases: 8. The CDR3 reads CASSSGTNPYQETQYF. In nucleotides, the CDR3 is TGCGCCAGCAGCTCCGGGACTAACCCATACCAAGAGACCCAGTACTTC.

This rearrangement joins TRBV9 to TRBJ2-7, with 11 bases aligning to TRBD2. Germline V gene lookup returns CDR1 SGDLS and CDR2 YYNGEE. Trimming took 3 bases from V and 5 from J; bases not matched to a gene: 16. The CDR3 contains 18 residues. In nucleotides, the CDR3 is TGTGCCAGCAGCGCACGCCCTCTTAGCGGGGGGGCAGTCAACGAGCAGTACTTC. As protein: CASSARPLSGGAVNEQYF.

The rearrangement links TRBV27 to TRBJ2-2, with 10 positions matching TRBD2. The CDR3 is 16 residues long. Trimming removed 3 bases from V and 7 bases from J; junction bases left unmatched: 8. In germline, CDR1 is MNHEY, CDR2 SMNVEV (reference sequence). The CDR3 DNA follows: TGTGCCAGCAGTTTTCGAAGTCTAGCGGGGGTCGGGGAGCTGTTTTTT. It encodes CASSFRSLAGVGELFF.

The chain has TRBV18 and TRBJ1-2; TRBD1 matches 9 bases. The V and J ends lost 3 bases and 4 bases, in that order; junction bases with no gene match: 9. This CDR3 spans 16 amino acids. Germline values: CDR1 KGHSH, CDR2 LQKENI. The CDR3 reads CASSPRDRDEVYGYTF. The CDR3 DNA reads TGTGCCAGCTCACCGCGGGACAGGGATGAGGTCTATGGCTACACCTTC.

The V call is TRBV4-1, the J call TRBJ1-6, with D unclear. The germline V and J ends were trimmed by 0 bases and 9 bases, with 15 bases remaining between them. CDR1 is MGHRA, CDR2 YSYEKL, per germline. CDR3 length: 16 residues. CDR3 region: CASSQEKTTPVSPLHF. Written as DNA, the CDR3 is TGCGCCAGCAGCCAAGAAAAAACTACACCGGTTTCACCCCTCCACTTT.

J is TRBJ1-1 and V is TRBV11-1; D not resolved. Looked up from germline, CDR1 is SGHAT and CDR2 is FQDESV (reference sequence). There are 14 residues in the CDR3. V dropped 5 bases and J dropped 8 bases, with 18 bases sitting between them. CDR3 sequence: CASSLAETSLEAFF. In nucleotides, the CDR3 is TGTGCCAGCAGCCTCGCCGAAACTTCACTGGAAGCTTTCTTT.

The chain recombines TRBV4-2 with TRBJ2-3, with TRBD2 identical over 8 bases. CDR3 size: 16 residues. The V gene's germline CDR1 is LGHNA and CDR2 YNFKEQ. The ends lost 0 bases at V and 7 bases at J; junction bases unmatched: 9. Here the CDR3 DNA reads TGTGCCAGCAGCCAAGAATTTCTCGGGACTAGATATACGCAGTATTTT. Translated: CASSQEFLGTRYTQYF.

This chain joins TRBV6-5 and TRBJ1-6; D gene uncertain. The CDR3 has 15 residues. Germline values: CDR1 MNHEY, CDR2 SVGAGI. Trimming removed 6 bases from V and 10 bases from J, with 19 bases in between. CDR3 sequence (DNA): TGTGCCAGCAGCAACTCCCGGGATAGTTCATCACCCCTCCACTTT. Residues: CASSNSRDSSSPLHF.

The chain is built from TRBV18 and TRBJ1-1; 8 nucleotides match TRBD1. Germline V gene lookup returns CDR1 KGHSH and CDR2 LQKENI. CDR3 length: 16 amino acids. V lost 3 bases to trimming and J lost 5 bases; unmatched junction nucleotides: 11. CDR3 DNA: TGTGCCAGCTCACCTCAGCCGATCAGGGGGCGAACTGAAGCTTTCTTT. This sequence encodes CASSPQPIRGRTEAFF.

The chain links TRBV25-1 to TRBJ2-7; D not resolved. Germline loops: CDR1 MGHDK, CDR2 SYGVNS. V was shortened by 1 base and J by 2 bases, with 6 bases between the two germline ends. CDR3 length: 13 amino acids. CDR3 in DNA: TGTGCCAGCAGTGAATCCATCACCTACGAGCAGTACTTC. Encoded protein: CASSESITYEQYF.

The chain carries TRBV7-9 and TRBJ1-1; 9 bases are shared with TRBD1. V trimming: 4 bases; J trimming: 6 bases; junction bases outside the gene matches: 9. The CDR3 consists of 15 residues. Germline V CDR1 and CDR2: SEHNR, FQNEAQ (reference sequence). CDR3 DNA sequence: TGTGCCAGCAGCTACCCGACAGGGGGTAGCGCTGAAGCTTTCTTT. Protein: CASSYPTGGSAEAFF. Using reference TRBV7-9 and TRBJ1-1 for the parts outside the CDR3, the full variable domain is DTGVSQNPRHKITKRGQNVTFRCDPISEHNRLYWYRQTLGQGPEFLTYFQNEAQLEKSRLLSDRFSAERPKGSFSTLEIQRTEQGDSAMYLCASSYPTGGSAEAFFGQGTRLTVV.

V usage is TRBV11-2 and J usage is TRBJ1-6, with no clear D. The V gene's germline CDR1 is SGHAT and CDR2 FQNNGV. The V and J ends lost 5 bases and 9 bases respectively, with 14 bases between them. The CDR3 is 14 amino acids. CDR3 sequence: CASSGVVYGSPLHF. CDR3 coding DNA: TGTGCCAGCAGCGGAGTGGTTTACGGTTCACCCCTCCACTTT. Full variable domain (missing parts from reference TRBV11-2 and TRBJ1-6): EAGVAQSPRYKIIEKRQSVAFWCNPISGHATLYWYQQILGQGPKLLIQFQNNGVVDDSQLPKDRFSAERLKGVDSTLKIQPAKLEDSAVYLCASSGVVYGSPLHFGNGTRLTVT.

V and J are TRBV4-3 and TRBJ2-7, with 9 bases that match TRBD1. The V and J ends lost 1 base and 5 bases, in that order; junction bases with no gene match: 6. CDR1 and CDR2 (germline): LGHNA, YSLEER. This CDR3 spans 15 amino acids. The chain's CDR3 is CASSQAGTGYHEQYF. The CDR3 DNA reads as TGCGCCAGCAGCCAAGCAGGGACAGGGTACCACGAGCAGTACTTC.

The chain uses TRBV20-1 and TRBJ2-3; D is uncertain. Per the germline V gene, CDR1 is DFQATT and CDR2 is SNEGSKA (reference sequence). CDR3 length: 11 residues. V was shortened by 5 bases and J by 8 bases, with 11 bases between the two germline ends. The CDR3 protein is CSAESPGTQYF. The CDR3 DNA reads TGCAGTGCTGAAAGCCCCGGTACGCAGTATTTT.

The chain combines TRBV5-1 with TRBJ2-7, with 7 bases lining up with TRBD2. From germline, CDR1 is SGHRS and CDR2 YFSETQ. The ends lost 4 bases at V and 3 bases at J; junction bases unmatched: 7. The CDR3 has 14 amino acids. The CDR3 sequence is CASSRSGANYEQYF. In nucleotides, the CDR3 is TGCGCCAGCAGCAGGAGCGGGGCAAACTACGAGCAGTACTTC.

The genes are TRBV7-2 and TRBJ2-5, with 12 bases matching TRBD2. Germline lookup yields CDR1 SGHTA and CDR2 FQGNSA. The CDR3 extends over 18 amino acids. With 1 base clipped from V and 7 bases from J, the junction kept 13 bases outside the gene matches. CDR3: CASSLETGLAGLRGTQYF. The CDR3 coding sequence is TGTGCCAGCAGCTTAGAGACAGGACTAGCGGGGCTCCGGGGGACCCAGTACTTC.

There are a few counts of this clone. The chain has TRBV15 and TRBJ1-5; D unclear. This CDR3 is built from 16 residues. The germline CDR1 and CDR2 sequences are LNHNV and YYDKDF (reference sequence). The V gene lost 9 bases and the J gene lost 1 base, with 19 bases spanning the gap. CDR3 DNA sequence: TGTGCCACACCAAGGACGGGGATAAAGAGCAATCAGCCCCAGCATTTT. Translation: CATPRTGIKSNQPQHF.

The chain recombines TRBV9 with TRBJ2-7, with 8 nucleotides matching TRBD1. V trimming: 4 bases; J trimming: 6 bases; junction bases outside the gene matches: 12. Germline values: CDR1 SGDLS, CDR2 YYNGEE. This CDR3 region has 15 residues. The CDR3 DNA reads TGTGCCAGCAGCCCCTACCGGACAGGGCTGCGCGAGCAGTACTTC. Amino acid sequence: CASSPYRTGLREQYF.

The chain combines TRBV19 with TRBJ2-3; maybe TRBD2 (5 bases). CDR1 and CDR2 (germline): LNHDA, SQIVND (reference sequence). The CDR3 length is 17 residues. The V and J ends lost 4 bases and 2 bases respectively, with 19 bases between them. The chain's CDR3 is CASSTPPWRSLTDTQYF. The CDR3 DNA reads as TGTGCCAGTAGTACCCCCCCGTGGAGGTCCCTCACAGATACGCAGTATTTT. Full variable domain (outside the CDR3, taken from reference TRBV19 and TRBJ2-3): DGGITQSPKYLFRKEGQNVTLSCEQNLNHDAMYWYRQDPGQGLRLIYYSQIVNDFQKGDIAEGYSVSREKKESFPLTVTSAQKNPTAFYLCASSTPPWRSLTDTQYFGPGTRLTVL.

The chain has TRBV3-1 (or the pseudogene TRBV3-2) and TRBJ2-3; TRBD2 might be the D (6 bases). V was trimmed by 2 bases and J by 0 bases, leaving 9 bases between them. Germline CDR1 is LGHDT and CDR2 is YNNKEL (reference sequence). This CDR3 region has 15 residues. CDR3 in amino acids: CASSQPSESTDTQYF. CDR3 DNA: TGTGCCAGCAGCCAACCTAGCGAAAGCACAGATACGCAGTATTTT.

The chain has TRBV19 and TRBJ1-6; 7 bases are shared with TRBD1. From germline, CDR1 is LNHDA and CDR2 SQIVND (reference sequence). CDR3 length: 15 residues. The V segment lost 5 bases and the J segment 5 bases; nucleotides outside the gene matches: 6. CDR3 in amino acids: CASSPSGQNNSPLHF. The CDR3 nucleotides are TGTGCCAGTAGTCCATCGGGACAGAATAATTCACCCCTCCACTTT. Combining the CDR3 with reference TRBV19 and TRBJ1-6 gives the whole variable domain DGGITQSPKYLFRKEGQNVTLSCEQNLNHDAMYWYRQDPGQGLRLIYYSQIVNDFQKGDIAEGYSVSREKKESFPLTVTSAQKNPTAFYLCASSPSGQNNSPLHFGNGTRLTVT.

This chain uses TRBV30 with TRBJ1-2; D unresolved. Germline V gene sequence: CDR1 GTSNPN, CDR2 SVGIG (reference sequence). The V and J ends lost 0 bases and 8 bases respectively, with 10 bases between them. This CDR3 contains 12 residues. This CDR3 is CAWSVLAGGYTF. The CDR3 DNA reads as TGTGCCTGGAGTGTACTGGCGGGAGGCTACACCTTC. The full variable domain, with the rest looked up from reference TRBV30 and TRBJ1-2, is SQTIHQWPATLVQPVGSPLSLECTVEGTSNPNLYWYRQAAGRGLQLLFYSVGIGQISSEVPQNLSASRPQDRQFILSSKKLLLSDSGFYLCAWSVLAGGYTFGSGTRLTVV.

This CDR3 reads CASSRLNYGYTF. The CDR3 DNA is TGTGCCAGTAGTAGGCTTAACTATGGCTACACCTTC. The chain carries TRBV19 and TRBJ1-2; D call uncertain. The V and J ends lost 4 bases and 1 base respectively, with 4 bases between them. The CDR3 is 12 residues long. The germline V gene encodes CDR1 LNHDA and CDR2 SQIVND (reference sequence).